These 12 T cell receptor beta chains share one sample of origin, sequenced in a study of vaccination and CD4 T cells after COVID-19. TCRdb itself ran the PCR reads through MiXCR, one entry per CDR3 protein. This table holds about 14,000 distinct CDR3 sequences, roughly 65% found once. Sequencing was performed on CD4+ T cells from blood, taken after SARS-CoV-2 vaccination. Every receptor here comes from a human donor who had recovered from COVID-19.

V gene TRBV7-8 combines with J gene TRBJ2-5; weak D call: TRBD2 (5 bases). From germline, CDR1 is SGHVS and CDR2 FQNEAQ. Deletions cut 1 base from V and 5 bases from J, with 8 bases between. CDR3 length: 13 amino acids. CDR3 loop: CASSLGGLETQYF. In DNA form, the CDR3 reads TGTGCCAGCAGCTTAGGAGGACTCGAGACCCAGTACTTC.

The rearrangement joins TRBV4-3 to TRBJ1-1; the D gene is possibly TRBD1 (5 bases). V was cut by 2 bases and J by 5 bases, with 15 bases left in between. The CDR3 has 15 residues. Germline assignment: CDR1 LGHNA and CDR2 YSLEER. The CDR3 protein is CASSQFDRQATEAFF. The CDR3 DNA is TGCGCCAGCAGCCAATTCGACAGACAAGCTACTGAAGCTTTCTTT.

The CDR3 nucleotides read TGTGCCATCAGTGAGGGACAGGATGGTGGCTACACCTTC. As protein: CAISEGQDGGYTF. The chain is built from TRBV10-3 and TRBJ1-2, with TRBD1 matching 7 bases. From germline, CDR1 is ENHRY and CDR2 SYGVKD. V was clipped by 2 bases and J by 7 bases; unmatched bases: 4. The CDR3 extends over 13 amino acids.

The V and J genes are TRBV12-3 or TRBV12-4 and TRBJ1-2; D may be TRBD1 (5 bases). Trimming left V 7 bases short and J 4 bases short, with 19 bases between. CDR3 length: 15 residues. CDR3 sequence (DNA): TGTGCCAGCACCCCCCAGGGCCAGGGCGGCTATGGCTACACCTTC. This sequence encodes CASTPQGQGGYGYTF.

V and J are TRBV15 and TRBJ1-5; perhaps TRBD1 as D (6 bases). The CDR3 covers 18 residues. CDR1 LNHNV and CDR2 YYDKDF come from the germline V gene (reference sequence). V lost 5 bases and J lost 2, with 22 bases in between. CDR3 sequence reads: CATSFTGPGAIRNQPQHF. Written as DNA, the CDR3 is TGTGCCACCAGCTTTACGGGACCAGGGGCAATTCGCAATCAGCCCCAGCATTTT.

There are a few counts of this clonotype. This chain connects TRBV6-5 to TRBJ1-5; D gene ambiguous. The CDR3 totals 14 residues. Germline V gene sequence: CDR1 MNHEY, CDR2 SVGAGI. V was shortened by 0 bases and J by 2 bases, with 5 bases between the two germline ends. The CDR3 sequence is CASSYSRGNQPQHF. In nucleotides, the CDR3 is TGTGCCAGCAGTTACTCCCGAGGCAATCAGCCCCAGCATTTT.

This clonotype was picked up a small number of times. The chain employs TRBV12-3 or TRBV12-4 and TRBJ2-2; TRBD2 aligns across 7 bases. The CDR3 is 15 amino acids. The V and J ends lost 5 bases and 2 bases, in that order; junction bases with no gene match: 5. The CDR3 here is CASSPAGRNTGELFF. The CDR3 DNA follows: TGTGCCAGCAGTCCAGCGGGACGAAACACCGGGGAGCTGTTTTTT.

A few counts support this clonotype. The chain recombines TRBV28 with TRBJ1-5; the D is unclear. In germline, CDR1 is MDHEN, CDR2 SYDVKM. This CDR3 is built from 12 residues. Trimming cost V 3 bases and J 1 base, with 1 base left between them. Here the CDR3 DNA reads TGTGCCAGCAGTTTCAGCAATCAGCCCCAGCATTTT. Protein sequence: CASSFSNQPQHF.

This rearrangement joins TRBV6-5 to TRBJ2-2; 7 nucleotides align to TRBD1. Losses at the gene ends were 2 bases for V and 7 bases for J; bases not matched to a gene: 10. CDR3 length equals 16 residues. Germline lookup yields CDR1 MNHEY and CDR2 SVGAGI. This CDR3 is CASSYPGQIKRGELFF. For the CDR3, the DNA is TGTGCCAGCAGTTACCCGGGACAGATAAAGCGCGGGGAGCTGTTTTTT.

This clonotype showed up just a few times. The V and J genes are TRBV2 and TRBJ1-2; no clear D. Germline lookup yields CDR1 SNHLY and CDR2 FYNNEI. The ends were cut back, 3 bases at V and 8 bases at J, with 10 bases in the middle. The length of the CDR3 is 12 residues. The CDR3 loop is CASSERAFGYTF. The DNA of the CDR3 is TGTGCCAGCAGTGAGCGGGCTTTCGGCTACACCTTC.

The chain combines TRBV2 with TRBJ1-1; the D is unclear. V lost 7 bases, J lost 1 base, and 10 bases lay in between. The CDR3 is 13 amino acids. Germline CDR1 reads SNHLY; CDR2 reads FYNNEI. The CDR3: CASTWEGNTEAFF. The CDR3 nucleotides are TGTGCCAGCACTTGGGAAGGGAACACTGAAGCTTTCTTT.

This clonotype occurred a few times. The CDR3 DNA is TGTGCCAGCGGATATAGCGAGACCCAGTACTTC. It encodes CASGYSETQYF. The V and J genes are TRBV2 and TRBJ2-5; no clear D gene. CDR3 length: 11 residues. CDR1 and CDR2 (germline): SNHLY, FYNNEI. V was clipped by 8 bases and J by 5 bases, with 9 bases between them. The entire variable domain, with the rest obtained from reference TRBV2 and TRBJ2-5, is as follows: EPEVTQTPSHQVTQMGQEVILRCVPISNHLYFYWYRQILGQKVEFLVSFYNNEISEKSEIFDDQFSVERPDGSNFTLKIRSTKLEDSAMYFCASGYSETQYFGPGTRLLVL.